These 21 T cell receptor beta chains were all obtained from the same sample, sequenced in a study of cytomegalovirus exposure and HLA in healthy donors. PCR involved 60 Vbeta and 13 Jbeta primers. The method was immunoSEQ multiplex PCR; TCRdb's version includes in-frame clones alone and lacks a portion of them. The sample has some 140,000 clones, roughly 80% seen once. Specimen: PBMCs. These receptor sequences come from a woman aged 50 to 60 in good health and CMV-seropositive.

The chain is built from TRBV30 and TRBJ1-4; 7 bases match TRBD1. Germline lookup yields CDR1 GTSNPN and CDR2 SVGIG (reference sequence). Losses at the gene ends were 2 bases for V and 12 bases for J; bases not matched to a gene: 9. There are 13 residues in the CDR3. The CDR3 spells CAWSLTGAIQLFF. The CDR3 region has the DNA TGTGCCTGGAGTCTTACAGGGGCTATTCAACTGTTTTTT. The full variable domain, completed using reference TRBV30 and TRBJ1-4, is SQTIHQWPATLVQPVGSPLSLECTVEGTSNPNLYWYRQAAGRGLQLLFYSVGIGQISSEVPQNLSASRPQDRQFILSSKKLLLSDSGFYLCAWSLTGAIQLFFGSGTQLSVL.

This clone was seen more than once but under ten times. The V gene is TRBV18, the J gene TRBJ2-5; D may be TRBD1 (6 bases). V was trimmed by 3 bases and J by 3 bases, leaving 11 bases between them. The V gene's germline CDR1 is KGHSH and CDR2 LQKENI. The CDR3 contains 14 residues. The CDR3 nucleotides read TGTGCCAGCTCACCGACTACAGGGAAAGAGACCCAGTACTTC. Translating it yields CASSPTTGKETQYF.

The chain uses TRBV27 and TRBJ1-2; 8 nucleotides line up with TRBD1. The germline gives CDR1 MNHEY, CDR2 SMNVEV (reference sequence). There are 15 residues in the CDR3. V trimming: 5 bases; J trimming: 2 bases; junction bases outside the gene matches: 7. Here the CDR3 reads CASSLLRTGNYGYTF. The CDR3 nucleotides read TGTGCCAGCAGTCTCCTCAGGACAGGGAACTATGGCTACACCTTC.

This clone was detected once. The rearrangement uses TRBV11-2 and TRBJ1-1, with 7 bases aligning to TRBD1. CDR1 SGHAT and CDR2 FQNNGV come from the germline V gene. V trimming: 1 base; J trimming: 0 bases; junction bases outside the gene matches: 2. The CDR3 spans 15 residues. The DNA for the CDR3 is TGTGCCAGCAGCTTAGTGGGACAGTTGAACACTGAAGCTTTCTTT. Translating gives CASSLVGQLNTEAFF.

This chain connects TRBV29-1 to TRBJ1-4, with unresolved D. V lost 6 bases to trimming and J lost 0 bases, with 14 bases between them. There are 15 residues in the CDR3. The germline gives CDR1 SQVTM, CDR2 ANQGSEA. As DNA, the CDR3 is TGCAGCGTGATTGATGGACTGTCAACTAATGAAAAACTGTTTTTT. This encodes CSVIDGLSTNEKLFF.

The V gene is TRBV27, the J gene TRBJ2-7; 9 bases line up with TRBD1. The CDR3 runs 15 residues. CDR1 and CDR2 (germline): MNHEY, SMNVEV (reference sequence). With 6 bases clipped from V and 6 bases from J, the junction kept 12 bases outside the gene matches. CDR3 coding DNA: TGTGCCAGCAGGGCCCCCCGGGACAGGGTACTCGAGCAGTACTTC. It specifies CASRAPRDRVLEQYF.

The CDR3 spells CASSTNRQGVWSNEQFF. The CDR3 DNA reads TGTGCCAGCAGCACGAACCGACAGGGCGTTTGGAGTAATGAGCAGTTCTTC. The chain combines TRBV5-4 with TRBJ2-1, with TRBD1 matching 7 bases. The length of the CDR3 is 17 residues. From germline, CDR1 is SGHNT and CDR2 YYREEE (reference sequence). V dropped 4 bases and J dropped 7; count of bases not matched to a gene: 17.

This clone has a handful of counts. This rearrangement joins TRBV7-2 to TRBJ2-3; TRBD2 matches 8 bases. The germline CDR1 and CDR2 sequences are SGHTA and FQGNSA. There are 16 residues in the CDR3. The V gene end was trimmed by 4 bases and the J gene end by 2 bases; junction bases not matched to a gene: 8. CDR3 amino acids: CASSSGTSGPTDTQYF. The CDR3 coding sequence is TGTGCCAGCAGCTCCGGGACTAGTGGGCCCACAGATACGCAGTATTTT.

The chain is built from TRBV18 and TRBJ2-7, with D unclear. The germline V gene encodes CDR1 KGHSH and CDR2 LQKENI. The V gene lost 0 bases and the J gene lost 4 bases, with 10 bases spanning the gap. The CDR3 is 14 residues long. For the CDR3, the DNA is TGTGCCAGCTCACCACCGGCCTTGATTTACGAGCAGTACTTC. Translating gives CASSPPALIYEQYF.

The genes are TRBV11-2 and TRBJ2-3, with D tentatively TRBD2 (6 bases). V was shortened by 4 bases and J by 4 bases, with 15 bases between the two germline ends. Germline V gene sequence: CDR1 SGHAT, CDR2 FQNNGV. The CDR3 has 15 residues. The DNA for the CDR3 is TGTGCCAGCAGCTCCTTAGGGGCTAGCGCAGATACGCAGTATTTT. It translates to CASSSLGASADTQYF.

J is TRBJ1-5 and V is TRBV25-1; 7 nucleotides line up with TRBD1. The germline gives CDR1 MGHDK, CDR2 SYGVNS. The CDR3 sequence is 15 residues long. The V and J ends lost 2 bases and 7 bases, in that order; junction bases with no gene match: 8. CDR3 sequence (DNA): TGTGCCAGCAGTGAACCCGGACAGGAAGAACAGCCCCAGCATTTT. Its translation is CASSEPGQEEQPQHF.

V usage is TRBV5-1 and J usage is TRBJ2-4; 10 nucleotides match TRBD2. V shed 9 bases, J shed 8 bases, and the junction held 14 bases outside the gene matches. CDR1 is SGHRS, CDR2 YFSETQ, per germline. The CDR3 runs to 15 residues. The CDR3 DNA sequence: TGCGCCACCGCCTTAGGCACTAGCGGGGTATACATTCAGTACTTC. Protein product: CATALGTSGVYIQYF.

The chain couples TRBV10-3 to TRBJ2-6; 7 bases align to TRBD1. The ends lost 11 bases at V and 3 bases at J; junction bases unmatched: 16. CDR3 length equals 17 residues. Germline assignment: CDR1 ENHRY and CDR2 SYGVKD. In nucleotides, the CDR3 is TGTGCCGCTTCCGTCGGACAGGCGAGGTATGGGGCCAACGTCCTGACTTTC. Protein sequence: CAASVGQARYGANVLTF.

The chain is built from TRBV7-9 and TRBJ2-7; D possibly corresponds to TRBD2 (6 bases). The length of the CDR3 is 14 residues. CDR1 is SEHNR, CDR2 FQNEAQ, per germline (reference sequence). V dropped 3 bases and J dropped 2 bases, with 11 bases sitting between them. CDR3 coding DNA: TGTGCCAGCAGCTTCCGCGGGGTCGCCTACGAGCAGTACTTC. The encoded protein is CASSFRGVAYEQYF.

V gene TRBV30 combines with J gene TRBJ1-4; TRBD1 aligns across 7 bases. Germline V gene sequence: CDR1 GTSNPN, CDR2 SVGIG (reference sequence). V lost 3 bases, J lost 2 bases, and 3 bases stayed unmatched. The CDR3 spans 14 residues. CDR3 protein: CAWRQGWTNEKLFF. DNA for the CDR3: TGTGCCTGGAGACAGGGGTGGACTAATGAAAAACTGTTTTTT.

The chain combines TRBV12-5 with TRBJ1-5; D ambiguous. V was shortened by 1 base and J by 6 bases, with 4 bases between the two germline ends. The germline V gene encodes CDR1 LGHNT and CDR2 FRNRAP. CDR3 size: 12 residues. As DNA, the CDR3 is TGTGCTAGTGGTTTGGATCGTCAGCCCCAGCATTTT. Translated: CASGLDRQPQHF. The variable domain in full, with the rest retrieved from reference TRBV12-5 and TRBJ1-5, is DARVTQTPRHKVTEMGQEVTMRCQPILGHNTVFWYRQTMMQGLELLAYFRNRAPLDDSGMPKDRFSAEMPDATLATLKIQPSEPRDSAVYFCASGLDRQPQHFGDGTRLSIL.

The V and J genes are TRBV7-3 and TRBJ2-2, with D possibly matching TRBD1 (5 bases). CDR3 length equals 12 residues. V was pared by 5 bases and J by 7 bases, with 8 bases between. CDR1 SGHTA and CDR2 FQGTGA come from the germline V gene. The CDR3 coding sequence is TGTGCCAGCAGCCCAGACAGCGGGGAGCTGTTTTTT. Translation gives CASSPDSGELFF.

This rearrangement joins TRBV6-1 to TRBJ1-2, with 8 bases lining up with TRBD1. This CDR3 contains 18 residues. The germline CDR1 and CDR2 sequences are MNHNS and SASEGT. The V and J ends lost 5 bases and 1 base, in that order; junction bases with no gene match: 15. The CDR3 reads CASSKGDRSTPFNYGYTF. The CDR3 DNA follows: TGTGCCAGCAGTAAAGGGGACAGGTCTACACCTTTTAACTATGGCTACACCTTC.

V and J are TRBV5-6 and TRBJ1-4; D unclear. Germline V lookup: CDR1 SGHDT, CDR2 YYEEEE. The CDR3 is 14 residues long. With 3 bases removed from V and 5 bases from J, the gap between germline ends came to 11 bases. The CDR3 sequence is CASSSRFANEKLFF. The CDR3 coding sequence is TGTGCCAGCAGCTCACGATTCGCGAATGAAAAACTGTTTTTT. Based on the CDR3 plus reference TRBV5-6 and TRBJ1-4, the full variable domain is DAGVTQSPTHLIKTRGQQVTLRCSPKSGHDTVSWYQQALGQGPQFIFQYYEEEERQRGNFPDRFSGHQFPNYSSELNVNALLLGDSALYLCASSSRFANEKLFFGSGTQLSVL.

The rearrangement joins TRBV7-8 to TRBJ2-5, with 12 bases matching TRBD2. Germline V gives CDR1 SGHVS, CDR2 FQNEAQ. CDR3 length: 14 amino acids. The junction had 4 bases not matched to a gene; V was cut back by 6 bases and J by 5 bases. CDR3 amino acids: CASRLAGGRETQYF. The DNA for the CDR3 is TGTGCCAGCAGGCTAGCGGGGGGGCGGGAGACCCAGTACTTC.

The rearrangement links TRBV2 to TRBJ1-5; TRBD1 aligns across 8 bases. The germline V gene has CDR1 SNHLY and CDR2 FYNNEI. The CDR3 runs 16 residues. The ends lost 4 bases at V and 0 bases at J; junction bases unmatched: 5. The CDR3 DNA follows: TGTGCCAGCAGTGGAACGACAGGGGATAGCAATCAGCCCCAGCATTTT. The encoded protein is CASSGTTGDSNQPQHF.